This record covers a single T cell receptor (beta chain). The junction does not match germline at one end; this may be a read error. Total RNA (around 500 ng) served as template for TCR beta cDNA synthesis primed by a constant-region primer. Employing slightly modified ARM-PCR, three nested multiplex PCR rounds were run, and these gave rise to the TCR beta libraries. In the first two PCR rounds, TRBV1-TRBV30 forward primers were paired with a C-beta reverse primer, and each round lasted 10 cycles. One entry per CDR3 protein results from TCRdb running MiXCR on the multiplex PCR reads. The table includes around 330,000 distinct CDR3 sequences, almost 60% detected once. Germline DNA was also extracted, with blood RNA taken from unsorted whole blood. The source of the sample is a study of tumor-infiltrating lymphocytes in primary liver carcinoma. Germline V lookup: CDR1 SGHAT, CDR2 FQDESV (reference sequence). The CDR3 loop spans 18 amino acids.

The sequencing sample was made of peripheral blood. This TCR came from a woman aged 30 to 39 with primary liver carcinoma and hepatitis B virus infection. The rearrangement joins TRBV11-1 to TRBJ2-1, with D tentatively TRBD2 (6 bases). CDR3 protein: CASSLSRGLTESYSEQFF. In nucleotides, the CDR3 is TGTGCCAGCAGCTTATCCAGAGGACTAACGGAGTCCTACAGTGAGCAGTTCTTC.